This T cell receptor beta chain was recorded in a study of cytomegalovirus exposure and HLA in healthy donors. Study-level background: Previous work identified some 120 million unique TCR beta sequences from around 200 million T cells.

This CDR3 contains 15 residues. Germline V CDR1 and CDR2: SGHRS, YFSETQ. Germline trimming cut 3 bases from V and 7 bases from J; bases unmatched to any gene: 12. Study observations and caveats: Judged likely to be a sequencing artifact was a cluster of highly shared sequence variants.

With 60 Vbeta and 13 Jbeta primers, the PCR was carried out. Only in-frame clones appear in the TCRdb table, and some are missing; sequencing was by immunoSEQ multiplex PCR. The table includes around 80,000 clones, 75% to 80% detected once. Each of the donors was a healthy bone marrow donor. As regards this clone: What it binds is unknown.

V gene TRBV5-1 combines with J gene TRBJ1-1; 7 bases line up with TRBD1. The sample consisted of PBMCs. This clonotype originated in a man aged 40-49 years in good health and CMV-seronegative. The CDR3 protein is CASSSTGDSALEAFF. CDR3 sequence (DNA): TGCGCCAGCAGCTCAACAGGGGACTCGGCTCTTGAAGCTTTCTTT.